This note documents a single TCR beta chain sequence. Its antigen is not identified. The sample belongs to a study of beta chain features in type 1 diabetes. Study background: Patients looked much like healthy donors when it came to age, gender and cell yields.

CDR1 SGHVS and CDR2 FQNEAQ come from the germline V gene. The CDR3 covers 15 residues. V was pared by 0 bases and J by 4 bases, with 5 bases of the junction left unmatched. Points from the study as a whole: In the patient group, naive, central memory and Treg TCRB repertoires seemed more alike than in the healthy donor group.

Expressed TCRB transcripts were sequenced because the isolated RNA had all been reverse transcribed beforehand. The repertoire was sequenced with immunoSEQ multiplex PCR; TCRdb's copy has only in-frame clones and lacks some. The repertoire holds approximately 140,000 clones, with roughly 53% as singletons. The source of this sequence is a man aged 18 to 29 in good health. The sample was Tregs from blood. The chain employs TRBV7-8 and TRBJ2-5; 7 positions agree with TRBD1. CDR3 coding DNA: TGTGCCAGCAGCTTAGCTCAGGGGGTCGGAGAGACCCAGTACTTC. Translation: CASSLAQGVGETQYF.